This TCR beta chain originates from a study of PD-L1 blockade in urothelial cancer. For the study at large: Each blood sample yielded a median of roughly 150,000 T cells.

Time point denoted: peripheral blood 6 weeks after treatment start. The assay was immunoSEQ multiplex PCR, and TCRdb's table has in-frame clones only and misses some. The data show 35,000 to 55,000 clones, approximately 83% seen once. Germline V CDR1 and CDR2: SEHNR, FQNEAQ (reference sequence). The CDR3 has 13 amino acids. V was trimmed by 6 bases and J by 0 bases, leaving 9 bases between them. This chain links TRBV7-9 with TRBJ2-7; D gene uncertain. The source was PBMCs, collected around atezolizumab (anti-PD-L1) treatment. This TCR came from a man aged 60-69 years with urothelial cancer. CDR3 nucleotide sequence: TGTGCCAGCAGTACGAGAAACTCCTACGAGCAGTACTTC. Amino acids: CASSTRNSYEQYF.